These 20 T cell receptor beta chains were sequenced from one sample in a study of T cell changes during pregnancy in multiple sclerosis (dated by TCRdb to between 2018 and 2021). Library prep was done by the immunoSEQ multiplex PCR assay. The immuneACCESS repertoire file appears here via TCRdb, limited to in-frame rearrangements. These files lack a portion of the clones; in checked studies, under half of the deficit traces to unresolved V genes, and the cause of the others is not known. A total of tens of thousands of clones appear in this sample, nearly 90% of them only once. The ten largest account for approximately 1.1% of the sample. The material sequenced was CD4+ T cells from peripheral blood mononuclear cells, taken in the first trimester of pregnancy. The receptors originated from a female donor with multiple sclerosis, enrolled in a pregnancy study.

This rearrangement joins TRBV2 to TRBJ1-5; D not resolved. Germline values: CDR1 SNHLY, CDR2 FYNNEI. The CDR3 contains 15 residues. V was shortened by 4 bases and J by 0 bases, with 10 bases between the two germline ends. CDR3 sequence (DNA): TGTGCCAGCAGTGTGGCGGGGAATAGCAATCAGCCCCAGCATTTT. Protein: CASSVAGNSNQPQHF.

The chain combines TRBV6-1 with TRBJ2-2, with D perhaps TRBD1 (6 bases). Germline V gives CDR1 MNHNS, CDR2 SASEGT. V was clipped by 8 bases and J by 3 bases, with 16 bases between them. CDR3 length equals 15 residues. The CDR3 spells CASRLVGGYTGELFF. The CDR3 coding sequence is TGTGCCAGCCGACTGGTAGGGGGATACACCGGGGAGCTGTTTTTT.

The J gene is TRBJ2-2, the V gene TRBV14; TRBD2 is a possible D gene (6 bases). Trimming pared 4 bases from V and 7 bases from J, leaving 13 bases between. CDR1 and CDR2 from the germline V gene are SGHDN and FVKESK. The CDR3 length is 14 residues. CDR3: CASSLGTSFGELFF. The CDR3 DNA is TGTGCCAGCAGCCTCGGGACTTCTTTCGGGGAGCTGTTTTTT.

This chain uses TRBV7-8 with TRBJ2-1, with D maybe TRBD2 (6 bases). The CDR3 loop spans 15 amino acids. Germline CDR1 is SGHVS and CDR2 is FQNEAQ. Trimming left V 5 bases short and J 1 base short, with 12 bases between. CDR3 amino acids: CASSPRESSYNEQFF. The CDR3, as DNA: TGTGCCAGCAGCCCCCGGGAGTCTTCCTACAATGAGCAGTTCTTC.

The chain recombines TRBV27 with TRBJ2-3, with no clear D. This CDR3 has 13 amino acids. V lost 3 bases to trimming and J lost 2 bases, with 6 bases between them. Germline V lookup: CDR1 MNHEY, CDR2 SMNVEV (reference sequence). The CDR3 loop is CASSFSFTDTQYF. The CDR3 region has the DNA TGTGCCAGCAGTTTTTCGTTCACAGATACGCAGTATTTT.

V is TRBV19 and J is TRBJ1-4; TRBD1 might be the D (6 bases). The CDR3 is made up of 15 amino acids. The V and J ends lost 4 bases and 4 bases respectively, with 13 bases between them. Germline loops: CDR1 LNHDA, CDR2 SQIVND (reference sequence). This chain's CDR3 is CASSRSGAINEKLFF. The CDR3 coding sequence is TGTGCCAGTAGTAGATCAGGGGCGATTAATGAAAAACTGTTTTTT.

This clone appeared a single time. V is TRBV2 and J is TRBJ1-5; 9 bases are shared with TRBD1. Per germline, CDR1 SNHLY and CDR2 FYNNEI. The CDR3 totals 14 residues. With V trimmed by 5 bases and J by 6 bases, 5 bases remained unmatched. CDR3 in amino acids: CASSQTGGGQPQHF. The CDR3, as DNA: TGTGCCAGCAGTCAAACAGGGGGCGGTCAGCCCCAGCATTTT.

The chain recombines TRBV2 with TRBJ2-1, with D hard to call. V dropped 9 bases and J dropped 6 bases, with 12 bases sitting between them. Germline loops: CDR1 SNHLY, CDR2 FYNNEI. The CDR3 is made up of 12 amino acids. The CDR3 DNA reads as TGTGCCAGTCACTTTTCGGGCAATGAGCAGTTCTTC. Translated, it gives CASHFSGNEQFF.

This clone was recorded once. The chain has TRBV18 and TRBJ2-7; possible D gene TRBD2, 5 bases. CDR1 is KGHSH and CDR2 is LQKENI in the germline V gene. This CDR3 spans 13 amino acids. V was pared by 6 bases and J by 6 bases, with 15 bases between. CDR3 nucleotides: TGTGCCAGCTCTCAAATGAGTGGGAGCGAGCAGTACTTC. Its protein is CASSQMSGSEQYF. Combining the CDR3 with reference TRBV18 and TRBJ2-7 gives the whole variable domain NAGVMQNPRHLVRRRGQEARLRCSPMKGHSHVYWYRQLPEEGLKFMVYLQKENIIDESGMPKERFSAEFPKEGPSILRIQQVVRGDSAAYFCASSQMSGSEQYFGPGTRLTVT.

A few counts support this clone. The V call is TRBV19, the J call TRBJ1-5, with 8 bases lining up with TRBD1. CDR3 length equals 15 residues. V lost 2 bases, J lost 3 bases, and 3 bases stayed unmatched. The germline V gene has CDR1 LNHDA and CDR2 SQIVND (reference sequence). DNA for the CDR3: TGTGCCAGTAGTATAAGGGGACAGGCCAATCAGCCCCAGCATTTT. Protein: CASSIRGQANQPQHF.

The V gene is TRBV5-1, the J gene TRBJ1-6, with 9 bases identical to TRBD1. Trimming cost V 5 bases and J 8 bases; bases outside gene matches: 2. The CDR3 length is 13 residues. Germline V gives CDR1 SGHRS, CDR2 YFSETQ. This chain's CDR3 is CASRGQGDSPLHF. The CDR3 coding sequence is TGCGCCAGCAGGGGACAGGGAGATTCACCCCTCCACTTT. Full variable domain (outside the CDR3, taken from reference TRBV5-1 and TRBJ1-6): KAGVTQTPRYLIKTRGQQVTLSCSPISGHRSVSWYQQTPGQGLQFLFEYFSETQRNKGNFPGRFSGRQFSNSRSEMNVSTLELGDSALYLCASRGQGDSPLHFGNGTRLTVT.

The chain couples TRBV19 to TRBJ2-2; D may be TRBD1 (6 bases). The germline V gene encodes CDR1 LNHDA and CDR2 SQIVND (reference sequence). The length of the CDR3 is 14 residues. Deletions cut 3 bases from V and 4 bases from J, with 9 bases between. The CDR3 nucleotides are TGTGCCAGTAGTATTTCAGGGGCCACCGGGGAGCTGTTTTTT. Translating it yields CASSISGATGELFF.

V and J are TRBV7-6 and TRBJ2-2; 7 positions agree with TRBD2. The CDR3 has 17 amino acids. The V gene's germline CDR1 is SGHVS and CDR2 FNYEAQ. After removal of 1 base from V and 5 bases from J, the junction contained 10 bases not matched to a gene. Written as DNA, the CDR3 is TGTGCCAGCAGCTTAGAGGGTGGGAGGGCCCGGACCGGGGAGCTGTTTTTT. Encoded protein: CASSLEGGRARTGELFF.

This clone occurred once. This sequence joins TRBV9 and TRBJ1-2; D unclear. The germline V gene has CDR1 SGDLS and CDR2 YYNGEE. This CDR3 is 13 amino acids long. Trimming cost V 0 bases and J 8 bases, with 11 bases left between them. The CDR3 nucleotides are TGTGCCAGCAGCGTAGATAGGAGTGACGGCTACACCTTC. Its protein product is CASSVDRSDGYTF.

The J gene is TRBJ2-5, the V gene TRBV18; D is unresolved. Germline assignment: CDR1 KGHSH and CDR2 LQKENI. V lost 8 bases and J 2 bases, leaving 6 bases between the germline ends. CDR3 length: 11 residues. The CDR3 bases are TGTGCCAGCGAACAACAAGAGACCCAGTACTTC. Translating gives CASEQQETQYF. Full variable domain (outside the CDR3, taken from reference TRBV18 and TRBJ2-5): NAGVMQNPRHLVRRRGQEARLRCSPMKGHSHVYWYRQLPEEGLKFMVYLQKENIIDESGMPKERFSAEFPKEGPSILRIQQVVRGDSAAYFCASEQQETQYFGPGTRLLVL.

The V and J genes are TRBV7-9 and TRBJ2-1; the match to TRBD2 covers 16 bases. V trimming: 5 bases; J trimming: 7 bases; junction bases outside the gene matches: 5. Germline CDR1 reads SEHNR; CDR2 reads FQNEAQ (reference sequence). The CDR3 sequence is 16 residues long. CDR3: CASSPGTSGRENEQFF. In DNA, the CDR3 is TGTGCCAGCAGCCCTGGGACTAGCGGGAGGGAGAATGAGCAGTTCTTC.

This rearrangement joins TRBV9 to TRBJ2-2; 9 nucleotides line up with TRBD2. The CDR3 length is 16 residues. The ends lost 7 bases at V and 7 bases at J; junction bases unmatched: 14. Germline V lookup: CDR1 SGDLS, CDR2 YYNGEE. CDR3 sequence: CASAQGSGRGGGELFF. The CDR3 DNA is TGTGCCAGCGCCCAGGGTAGCGGGAGAGGTGGCGGGGAGCTGTTTTTT.

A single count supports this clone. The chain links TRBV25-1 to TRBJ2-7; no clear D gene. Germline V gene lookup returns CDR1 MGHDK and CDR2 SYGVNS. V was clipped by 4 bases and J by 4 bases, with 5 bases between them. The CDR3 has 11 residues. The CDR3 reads CASSGAYEQYF. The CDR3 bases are TGTGCCAGCAGTGGGGCGTACGAGCAGTACTTC.

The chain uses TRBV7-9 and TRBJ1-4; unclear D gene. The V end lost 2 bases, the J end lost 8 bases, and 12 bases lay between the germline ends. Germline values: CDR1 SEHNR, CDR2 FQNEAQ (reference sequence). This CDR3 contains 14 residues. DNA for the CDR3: TGTGCCAGCAGCTTATCCCGGGATTCAGAAAAACTGTTTTTT. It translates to CASSLSRDSEKLFF.

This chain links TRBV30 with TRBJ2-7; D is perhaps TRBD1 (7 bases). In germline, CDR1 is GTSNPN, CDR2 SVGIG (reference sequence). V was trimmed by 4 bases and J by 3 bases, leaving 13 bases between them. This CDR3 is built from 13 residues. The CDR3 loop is CAWMPGGNYEQYF. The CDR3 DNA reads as TGTGCCTGGATGCCAGGGGGGAACTACGAGCAGTACTTC.